This TCR beta chain came from a study of memory CD4+ T cells and cytomegalovirus serostatus. At the level of the study: Of the healthy Belgian adults, 9 were CMV seropositive and approximately 24 seronegative.

Trimming at V came to 3 bases and at J to 9 bases, leaving 13 bases not matched to a gene. CDR3 length: 15 amino acids. The germline V gene encodes CDR1 SGHNT and CDR2 YYREEE (reference sequence). TCRdb's table, derived via immunoSEQ multiplex PCR, lists solely in-frame clones and lacks some. The table lists about 60,000 clones, around 82% of them singletons. This clone was detected only a few times. Its antigen is not identified. Study-level points and caveats: Median bootstrapped AUC for CMV status was roughly 0.95 originally, less than 0.93 US-trained. About 40% of the roughly 160 known CMV-associated TCRbeta sequences appeared in CD4+ memory.

The sort gate was single viable CD3+CD4+CD8-CD45RO+ cells for memory CD4+ T cells. Source material: memory CD4+ T cells from blood. The sequence was obtained from an adult in good health and CMV-seronegative. Some clones in this sample may be carry-over from other donors' samples. V usage is TRBV5-4 and J usage is TRBJ2-7; 9 bases are shared with TRBD1. This CDR3 reads CASSYRDRELGGQYF. The DNA of the CDR3 is TGTGCCAGCAGCTACCGGGACAGGGAGTTAGGTGGGCAGTACTTC.